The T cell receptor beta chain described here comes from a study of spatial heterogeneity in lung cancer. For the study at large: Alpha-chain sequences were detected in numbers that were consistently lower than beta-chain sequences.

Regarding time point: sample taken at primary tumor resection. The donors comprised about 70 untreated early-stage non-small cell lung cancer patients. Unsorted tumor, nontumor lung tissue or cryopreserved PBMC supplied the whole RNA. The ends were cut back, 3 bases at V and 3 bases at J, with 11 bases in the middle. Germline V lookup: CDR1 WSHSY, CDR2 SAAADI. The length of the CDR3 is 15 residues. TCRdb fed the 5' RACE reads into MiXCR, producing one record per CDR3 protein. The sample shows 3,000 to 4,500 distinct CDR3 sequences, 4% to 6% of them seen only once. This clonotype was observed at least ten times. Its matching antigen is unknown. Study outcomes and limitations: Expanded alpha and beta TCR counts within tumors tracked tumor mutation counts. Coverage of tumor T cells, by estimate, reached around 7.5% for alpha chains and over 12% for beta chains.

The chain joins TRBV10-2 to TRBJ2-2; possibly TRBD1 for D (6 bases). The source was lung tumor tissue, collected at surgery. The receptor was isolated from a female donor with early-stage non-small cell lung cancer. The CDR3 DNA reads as TGCGCCAGCAGTGAACGTCAGGGGTACACCGGGGAGCTGTTTTTT. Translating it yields CASSERQGYTGELFF.